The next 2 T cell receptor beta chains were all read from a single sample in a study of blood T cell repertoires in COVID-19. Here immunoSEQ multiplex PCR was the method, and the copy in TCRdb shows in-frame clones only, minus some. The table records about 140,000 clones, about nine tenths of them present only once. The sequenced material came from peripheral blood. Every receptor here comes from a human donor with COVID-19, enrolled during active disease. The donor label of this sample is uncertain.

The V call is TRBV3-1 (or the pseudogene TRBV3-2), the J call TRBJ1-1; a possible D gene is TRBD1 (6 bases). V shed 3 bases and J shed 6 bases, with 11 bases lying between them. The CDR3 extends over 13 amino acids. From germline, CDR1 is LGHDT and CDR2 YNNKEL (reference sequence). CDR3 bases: TGTGCCAGCAGCCAGGGGACAATTGCTGAAGCTTTCTTT. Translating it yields CASSQGTIAEAFF.

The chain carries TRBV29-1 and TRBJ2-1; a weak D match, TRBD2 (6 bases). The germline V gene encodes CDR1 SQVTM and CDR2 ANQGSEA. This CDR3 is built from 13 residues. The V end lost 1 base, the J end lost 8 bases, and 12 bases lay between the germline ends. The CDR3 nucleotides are TGCAGCGTTGAAGGACCGGGAGCCCATGAGCAGTTCTTC. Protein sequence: CSVEGPGAHEQFF.